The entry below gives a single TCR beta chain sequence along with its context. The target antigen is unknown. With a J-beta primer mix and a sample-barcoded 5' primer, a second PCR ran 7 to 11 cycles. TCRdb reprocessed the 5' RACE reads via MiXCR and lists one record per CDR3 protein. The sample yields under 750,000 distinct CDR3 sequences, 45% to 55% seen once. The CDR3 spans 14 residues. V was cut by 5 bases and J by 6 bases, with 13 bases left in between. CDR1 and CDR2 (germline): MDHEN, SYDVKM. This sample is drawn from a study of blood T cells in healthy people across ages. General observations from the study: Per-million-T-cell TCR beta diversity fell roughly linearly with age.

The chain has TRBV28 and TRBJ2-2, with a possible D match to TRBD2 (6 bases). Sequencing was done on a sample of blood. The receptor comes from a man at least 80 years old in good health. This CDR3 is CASSPWGDSGELFF. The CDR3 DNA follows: TGTGCCAGCAGTCCCTGGGGGGATTCCGGGGAGCTGTTTTTT.